This T cell receptor beta chain was found in a study of T cell responses to AZD1222 COVID-19 vaccine. Study findings and constraints: White British ancestry dominated among donors, who included more females, and clonal diversity was possibly underestimated. Repertoire sampling was restricted to post-peak T cell response timepoints. Regions left unmutated in variants are reportedly the target of nearly half of spike-specific TCRs. Two AZD1222 administrations were followed by greater Spike-specific TCR breadth and depth.

This clone appeared a single time. Its antigen remains unidentified. The method was immunoSEQ multiplex PCR; TCRdb's version includes in-frame clones alone and lacks a portion of them. The data hold around 140,000 clones, with approximately 91% observed a single time. Per germline, CDR1 SGHNT and CDR2 YYREEE (reference sequence). CDR3 length: 15 residues. Trimming took off 4 bases at V and 4 bases at J, with 17 bases between the two ends. This receptor was identified in an adult in good health. Here the sequenced sample was peripheral blood, taken on day 0 of AZD1222 vaccination. V is TRBV5-4 and J is TRBJ2-5, with a possible D match to TRBD2 (7 bases). In DNA form, the CDR3 reads TGTGCCAGCAGCCCGGTAGGGGGGGCCGGAGAGACCCAGTACTTC. Its translation is CASSPVGGAGETQYF.